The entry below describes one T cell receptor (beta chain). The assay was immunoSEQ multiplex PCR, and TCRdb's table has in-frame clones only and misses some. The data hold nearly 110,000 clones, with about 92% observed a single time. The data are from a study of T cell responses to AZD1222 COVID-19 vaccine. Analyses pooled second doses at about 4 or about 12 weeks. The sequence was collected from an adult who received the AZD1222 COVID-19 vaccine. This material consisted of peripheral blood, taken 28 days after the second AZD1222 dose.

The CDR3 region has the DNA TGTGCCAGCAGCTGGACAGGTGATCCAAAAACAGCATACAATGAGCAGTTCTTC. Translated: CASSWTGDPKTAYNEQFF. The chain employs TRBV4-2 and TRBJ2-1, with 7 positions matching TRBD1. The V and J ends lost 5 bases and 4 bases, in that order; junction bases with no gene match: 17. Germline V gives CDR1 LGHNA, CDR2 YNFKEQ. The CDR3 covers 18 residues.